The 32 T cell receptor beta chains below all came from one sample that was sequenced in a study of blood T cell repertoires in COVID-19. The protocol was immunoSEQ multiplex PCR, while the TCRdb copy is restricted to in-frame clones and leaves out a portion. This table has fewer than 100,000 clones, about 89% appearing once. Sequencing was done on a sample of peripheral blood. Source of these receptors: a man in his forties or fifties with acute or convalescent COVID-19.

V is TRBV5-1 and J is TRBJ1-1; a possible D gene is TRBD1 (5 bases). The CDR3 is 15 amino acids. V was clipped by 2 bases and J by 1 base, with 12 bases between them. Germline-derived CDR1 and CDR2 are SGHRS and YFSETQ. The CDR3 region is CASSFTIQGNTEAFF. CDR3 in DNA: TGCGCCAGCAGCTTTACTATCCAGGGGAACACTGAAGCTTTCTTT.

The chain carries TRBV7-9 and TRBJ1-1; 7 bases are a match to TRBD1. Losses at the gene ends were 4 bases for V and 5 bases for J; bases not matched to a gene: 16. This CDR3 has 17 amino acids. In germline, CDR1 is SEHNR, CDR2 FQNEAQ (reference sequence). The CDR3: CASSSPGDSLLGTEAFF. The DNA of the CDR3 is TGTGCCAGCAGCTCCCCCGGGGACAGCCTCTTGGGGACTGAAGCTTTCTTT.

This sequence joins TRBV30 and TRBJ1-1; 8 nucleotides line up with TRBD1. Germline CDR1 GTSNPN, CDR2 SVGIG (reference sequence). The CDR3 has 14 amino acids. V lost 2 bases to trimming and J lost 5 bases; unmatched junction nucleotides: 7. The CDR3 bases are TGTGCCTGGAGTCCCCGGACAGGGTGGACTGAAGCTTTCTTT. This encodes CAWSPRTGWTEAFF.

The genes are TRBV5-4 and TRBJ1-2; TRBD1 matches 8 bases. The CDR3 consists of 13 residues. The germline CDR1 and CDR2 sequences are SGHNT and YYREEE (reference sequence). V was pared by 2 bases and J by 8 bases, with 5 bases of the junction left unmatched. The chain's CDR3 is CASSLGQGGGYTF. CDR3 bases: TGTGCCAGCAGCTTAGGACAGGGCGGCGGCTACACCTTC. The variable domain in full, completed from reference TRBV5-4 and TRBJ1-2, reads ETGVTQSPTHLIKTRGQQVTLRCSSQSGHNTVSWYQQALGQGPQFIFQYYREEENGRGNFPPRFSGLQFPNYSSELNVNALELDDSALYLCASSLGQGGGYTFGSGTRLTVV.

The V gene is TRBV6-2 or TRBV6-3, the J gene TRBJ2-7; tentatively, D is TRBD1 (5 bases). This CDR3 is built from 16 residues. Deletions cut 1 base from V and 6 bases from J, with 19 bases between. Germline V gene lookup returns CDR1 MNHEY and CDR2 SVGEGT. DNA of the CDR3: TGTGCCAGCAGTTACTATATGGAACCACCTAGGGGCGAGCAGTACTTC. Protein sequence: CASSYYMEPPRGEQYF.

About this clone itself: At one end the junction does not follow the germline gene, possibly because of a read error. This sequence joins TRBV11-2 and TRBJ2-7; 8 nucleotides line up with TRBD1. The CDR3 has 14 amino acids. Looked up from germline, CDR1 is SGHAT and CDR2 is FQNNGV. CDR3 DNA sequence: TGTGCCAGCAGCCTGGGACAGGCCCTAGGAGCCCAGTGGTTC. Encoded protein: CASSLGQALGAQWF. The full variable domain, rest sourced from reference TRBV11-2 and TRBJ2-7, is EAGVAQSPRYKIIEKRQSVAFWCNPISGHATLYWYQQILGQGPKLLIQFQNNGVVDDSQLPKDRFSAERLKGVDSTLKIQPAKLEDSAVYLCASSLGQALGAQWFGPGTRLTVT.

This rearrangement joins TRBV16 to TRBJ1-2; 8 bases line up with TRBD1. Germline V gene sequence: CDR1 KGHSY, CDR2 FQNENV. This CDR3 region has 14 residues. V dropped 6 bases and J dropped 4; count of bases not matched to a gene: 7. This CDR3 reads CASSRQDRAYGYTF. CDR3 in DNA: TGTGCCAGCAGTCGCCAGGACAGGGCCTATGGCTACACCTTC.

V gene TRBV5-1 combines with J gene TRBJ2-7; D is possibly TRBD2 (6 bases). The V gene's germline CDR1 is SGHRS and CDR2 YFSETQ. This CDR3 region has 14 residues. V shed 4 bases and J shed 3 bases, with 14 bases lying between them. The CDR3 region has the DNA TGCGCCAGCAGCGGGGGACTCCCTGACTACGAGCAGTACTTC. This translates into CASSGGLPDYEQYF.

The chain couples TRBV7-9 to TRBJ2-7; no definite D call. The CDR3 consists of 13 residues. V was trimmed by 4 bases and J by 1 base, leaving 8 bases between them. Germline V gene lookup returns CDR1 SEHNR and CDR2 FQNEAQ (reference sequence). CDR3 DNA sequence: TGTGCCAGCAGCTCTCTTAATTCCTACGAGCAGTACTTC. It codes for CASSSLNSYEQYF.

CDR3 sequence (DNA): TGTGCCACCAGCAGCGGCGGGAGCTCCTACGAGCAGTACTTC. Amino acids: CATSSGGSSYEQYF. The chain links TRBV15 to TRBJ2-7; 7 bases agree with TRBD2. CDR3 length: 14 amino acids. Germline V gene lookup returns CDR1 LNHNV and CDR2 YYDKDF (reference sequence). J lost 0 bases, V lost 3 bases, and 2 bases had no gene match. Combining the CDR3 with reference TRBV15 and TRBJ2-7 gives the whole variable domain DAMVIQNPRYQVTQFGKPVTLSCSQTLNHNVMYWYQQKSSQAPKLLFHYYDKDFNNEADTPDNFQSRRPNTSFCFLDIRSPGLGDTAMYLCATSSGGSSYEQYFGPGTRLTVT.

The V call is TRBV28, the J call TRBJ2-7, with a weak D call TRBD2 (7 bases). V was shortened by 6 bases and J by 2 bases, with 20 bases between the two germline ends. CDR1 and CDR2 from the germline V gene are MDHEN and SYDVKM. The CDR3 spans 16 residues. CDR3 DNA: TGTGCCAGCAGGTCGCTTTGGGGGGGGGCCACCTACGAGCAGTACTTC. This encodes CASRSLWGGATYEQYF.

The chain is built from TRBV14 and TRBJ2-3, with 13 nucleotides matching TRBD2. V lost 4 bases to trimming and J lost 0 bases; unmatched junction nucleotides: 7. Germline lookup yields CDR1 SGHDN and CDR2 FVKESK. The CDR3 extends over 18 amino acids. CDR3 amino acids: CASSPGLAGEFSTDTQYF. CDR3 nucleotides: TGTGCCAGCAGCCCCGGACTAGCGGGAGAGTTTAGCACAGATACGCAGTATTTT.

The chain has TRBV4-1 and TRBJ1-1; 9 positions agree with TRBD1. Unmatched junction bases numbered 9, after V lost 0 bases and J lost 7 bases. The germline V gene encodes CDR1 MGHRA and CDR2 YSYEKL. The CDR3 extends over 16 amino acids. This chain's CDR3 is CASSQEDRGQGVEAFF. Here the CDR3 DNA reads TGCGCCAGCAGCCAAGAGGACAGGGGCCAGGGGGTTGAAGCTTTCTTT.

V gene TRBV19 combines with J gene TRBJ2-6, with TRBD1 identical over 8 bases. Germline V CDR1 and CDR2: LNHDA, SQIVND (reference sequence). The CDR3 runs to 17 residues. Trimming at V came to 6 bases and at J to 3 bases, leaving 10 bases not matched to a gene. This chain's CDR3 is CASRTGTGVGGANVLTF. The DNA of the CDR3 is TGTGCCAGTAGAACCGGGACAGGTGTAGGTGGGGCCAACGTCCTGACTTTC.

The chain uses TRBV28 and TRBJ1-5, with 9 bases lining up with TRBD1. The CDR3 sequence is 15 residues long. The ends lost 6 bases at V and 0 bases at J; junction bases unmatched: 3. Germline V gene lookup returns CDR1 MDHEN and CDR2 SYDVKM. In DNA form, the CDR3 reads TGTGCCAGCAGCCCGGACAGGGGTAGCAATCAGCCCCAGCATTTT. Protein: CASSPDRGSNQPQHF.

The chain uses TRBV7-2 and TRBJ2-1, with 10 bases identical to TRBD1. V was clipped by 5 bases and J by 4 bases; unmatched bases: 8. Germline lookup yields CDR1 SGHTA and CDR2 FQGNSA. CDR3 length equals 16 residues. Here the CDR3 DNA reads TGTGCCAGCAGCCCGGGGCGACAGGGGGCTTACAATGAGCAGTTCTTC. Translation gives CASSPGRQGAYNEQFF.

The chain employs TRBV27 and TRBJ2-3, with 7 bases that match TRBD1. Germline V gives CDR1 MNHEY, CDR2 SMNVEV (reference sequence). This CDR3 spans 17 amino acids. V lost 9 bases, J lost 0 bases, and 15 bases stayed unmatched. CDR3 bases: TGTGCCAGAGAAAGAGGTCCGGGGACAGCTAGCACAGATACGCAGTATTTT. Protein: CARERGPGTASTDTQYF.

The chain combines TRBV12-1 with TRBJ2-1; no DNA check was done on the table's D call, TRBD2. TRBV12-1 is a known pseudogene. This CDR3 has 14 amino acids. CDR3 DNA sequence: TGTGCCAGCAGCTCGACCGGGGGAGGGGATGAGCAGTTCTTC. Translation: CASSSTGGGDEQFF.

V and J are TRBV5-1 and TRBJ1-2; TRBD1 might be the D (5 bases). Germline values: CDR1 SGHRS, CDR2 YFSETQ. The V end lost 1 base, the J end lost 3 bases, and 10 bases lay between the germline ends. This CDR3 has 14 residues. The CDR3 coding sequence is TGCGCCAGCAGCTTGTTGGTAGGGGACTATGGCTACACCTTC. Translated, it gives CASSLLVGDYGYTF.

This chain joins TRBV12-5 and TRBJ2-7, with 12 bases identical to TRBD1. J lost 6 bases, V lost 4 bases, and 4 bases had no gene match. The CDR3 sequence is 14 residues long. Per the germline V gene, CDR1 is LGHNT and CDR2 is FRNRAP. In nucleotides, the CDR3 is TGTGCTAGTGGTTCGGGACAGGGGGCAGGCGAGCAGTACTTC. It codes for CASGSGQGAGEQYF.

This rearrangement joins TRBV18 to TRBJ1-5; 7 bases agree with TRBD1. CDR1 is KGHSH and CDR2 is LQKENI in the germline V gene. The CDR3 is 15 residues long. V dropped 2 bases and J dropped 7; count of bases not matched to a gene: 8. The CDR3 spells CASSPYTGVGQPQHF. CDR3 coding DNA: TGTGCCAGCTCACCATATACAGGGGTTGGGCAGCCCCAGCATTTT. Based on the CDR3 plus reference TRBV18 and TRBJ1-5, the full variable domain is NAGVMQNPRHLVRRRGQEARLRCSPMKGHSHVYWYRQLPEEGLKFMVYLQKENIIDESGMPKERFSAEFPKEGPSILRIQQVVRGDSAAYFCASSPYTGVGQPQHFGDGTRLSIL.

The chain uses TRBV19 and TRBJ2-7; tentative D call: TRBD1 (5 bases). V lost 9 bases and J lost 0, with 15 bases in between. The germline gives CDR1 LNHDA, CDR2 SQIVND (reference sequence). CDR3 length equals 14 residues. CDR3 DNA sequence: TGTGCCAGCAGGGCCGTGGGCCGCTCCTACGAGCAGTACTTC. This codes for CASRAVGRSYEQYF.

The chain combines TRBV14 with TRBJ1-1, with 7 bases fitting TRBD1. CDR3 length equals 13 residues. The J segment lost 1 base and the V segment lost 9 bases, leaving 5 bases of the junction unmatched. Germline loops: CDR1 SGHDN, CDR2 FVKESK. The CDR3 loop is CASNRGANTEAFF. CDR3 bases: TGTGCCAGTAACAGGGGAGCGAACACTGAAGCTTTCTTT.

The chain links TRBV7-9 to TRBJ2-1; 7 bases agree with TRBD2. The CDR3 length is 15 residues. In germline, CDR1 is SEHNR, CDR2 FQNEAQ (reference sequence). After removal of 2 bases from V and 2 bases from J, the junction contained 3 bases not matched to a gene. The CDR3 loop is CASSLQRGPYNEQFF. The CDR3 DNA is TGTGCCAGCAGCTTACAGCGGGGCCCCTACAATGAGCAGTTCTTC.

This clone was picked up one time. This chain links TRBV24-1 with TRBJ2-1; 8 bases fit TRBD2. With 6 bases clipped from V and 3 bases from J, the junction kept 3 bases outside the gene matches. The CDR3 runs to 14 residues. Germline V gene sequence: CDR1 KGHDR, CDR2 SFDVKD. The CDR3 reads CATSSGSGYNEQFF. The CDR3 DNA is TGTGCCACCAGTAGCGGGAGCGGCTACAATGAGCAGTTCTTC.

The genes are TRBV11-2 and TRBJ2-1; 7 positions agree with TRBD2. This CDR3 region has 13 residues. Germline lookup yields CDR1 SGHAT and CDR2 FQNNGV. With V trimmed by 5 bases and J by 4 bases, 2 bases remained unmatched. The CDR3 DNA is TGTGCCAGCAGCCCAGCGGGGTACAATGAGCAGTTCTTC. Protein sequence: CASSPAGYNEQFF.

The chain has TRBV6-2 or TRBV6-3 and TRBJ2-1; TRBD1 matches 11 bases. Germline V gene lookup returns CDR1 MNHEY and CDR2 SVGEGT. The V and J ends lost 2 bases and 1 base, in that order; junction bases with no gene match: 13. This CDR3 has 20 residues. DNA for the CDR3: TGTGCCAGCAGTTACCCCCGGGACAGGGGGGCCGTTCAGTCCTACAATGAGCAGTTCTTC. Its protein product is CASSYPRDRGAVQSYNEQFF.

This chain uses TRBV5-1 with TRBJ1-6; possibly TRBD1 for D (5 bases). There are 16 residues in the CDR3. The ends were cut back, 2 bases at V and 6 bases at J, with 15 bases in the middle. Germline CDR1 SGHRS, CDR2 YFSETQ. CDR3 region: CASSFNGGGGNSPLHF. The CDR3 DNA sequence: TGCGCCAGCAGCTTCAACGGTGGGGGAGGTAATTCACCCCTCCACTTT.

The chain recombines TRBV14 with TRBJ1-2, with TRBD1 identical over 8 bases. The V and J ends lost 4 bases and 5 bases, in that order; junction bases with no gene match: 6. The CDR3 is 14 residues long. CDR1 is SGHDN, CDR2 FVKESK, per germline. CDR3 DNA: TGTGCCAGCAGCCCAGGGGGCATAAGTTATGGCTACACCTTC. Translated, it gives CASSPGGISYGYTF. The variable domain in full, completed from reference TRBV14 and TRBJ1-2, reads EAGVTQFPSHSVIEKGQTVTLRCDPISGHDNLYWYRRVMGKEIKFLLHFVKESKQDESGMPNNRFLAERTGGTYSTLKVQPAELEDSGVYFCASSPGGISYGYTFGSGTRLTVV.

The chain carries TRBV6-4 and TRBJ2-7; D not certain. There are 9 residues in the CDR3. The V end lost 9 bases, the J end lost 5 bases, and 5 bases lay between the germline ends. CDR1 and CDR2 from the germline V gene are MRHNA and SNTAGT. The CDR3 DNA reads TGTGCCAGTTTCGACGAGCAGTACTTC. Its protein product is CASFDEQYF.

This chain links TRBV27 with TRBJ2-1, with 10 nucleotides matching TRBD2. Germline V gene lookup returns CDR1 MNHEY and CDR2 SMNVEV (reference sequence). J gave up 1 base and V 4 bases, and 7 bases lay outside the gene matches. The CDR3 contains 17 residues. In DNA form, the CDR3 reads TGTGCCAGCAGTTCATACCGGACTAGCGGTTCCTACAATGAGCAGTTCTTC. Protein: CASSSYRTSGSYNEQFF.

This rearrangement joins TRBV11-2 to TRBJ2-1; 7 nucleotides agree with TRBD2. The CDR3 consists of 15 residues. The trim removed 1 base at V and 4 bases at J, leaving 4 bases unmatched. CDR1 is SGHAT, CDR2 FQNNGV, per germline. CDR3 nucleotide sequence: TGTGCCAGCAGCTTAGGGGCGGGGGAATACAATGAGCAGTTCTTC. Residues: CASSLGAGEYNEQFF.